The source of this T cell receptor (beta chain) is a study of blood T cell repertoires in COVID-19. CDR1 is MNHEY, CDR2 SVGAGI, per germline. The CDR3 has 14 amino acids. V was cut by 8 bases and J by 4 bases, with 17 bases left in between. The method was immunoSEQ multiplex PCR; TCRdb's version includes in-frame clones alone and lacks a portion of them. The data show some 150,000 clones, with 70% to 90% seen just once and about 0.63% held by the top ten. Patients of the Seattle cohort, enrolled during active infection, were followed longitudinally. The J gene is TRBJ1-1, the V gene TRBV6-5; TRBD1 might be the D (6 bases). The receptor was derived from a man between 60 and 75 years old with COVID-19, enrolled during active disease. Sequenced sample: peripheral blood. In DNA, the CDR3 is TGTGCCAGCCCGGCGTTACAGGGTGGCACTGAAGCTTTCTTT. Translating it yields CASPALQGGTEAFF.